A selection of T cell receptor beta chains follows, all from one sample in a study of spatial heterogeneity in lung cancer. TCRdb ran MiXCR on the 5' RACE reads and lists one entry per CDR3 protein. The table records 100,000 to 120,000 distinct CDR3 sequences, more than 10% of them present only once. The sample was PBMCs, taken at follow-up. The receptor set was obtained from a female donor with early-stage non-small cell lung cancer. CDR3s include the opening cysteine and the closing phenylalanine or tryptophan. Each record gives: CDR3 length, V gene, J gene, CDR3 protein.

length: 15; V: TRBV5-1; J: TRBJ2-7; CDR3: CASSSGTGSPNEQYF
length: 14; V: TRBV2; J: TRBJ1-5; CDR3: CASKQTEGYQPQHF
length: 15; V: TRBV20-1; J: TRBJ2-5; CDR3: CSASLLAGAKETQYF
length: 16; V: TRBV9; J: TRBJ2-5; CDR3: CASSVGPGGTQETQYF
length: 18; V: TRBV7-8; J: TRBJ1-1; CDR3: CASRRLRLPLISNTEAFF
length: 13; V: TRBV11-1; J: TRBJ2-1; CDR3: CATLGLGGNEQFF
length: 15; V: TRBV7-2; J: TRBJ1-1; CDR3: CDSSLFRGSNTEAFF
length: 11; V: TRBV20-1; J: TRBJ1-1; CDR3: CSASLRLEAFF
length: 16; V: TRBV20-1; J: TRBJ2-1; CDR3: CSARAPTGTSSNEQFF
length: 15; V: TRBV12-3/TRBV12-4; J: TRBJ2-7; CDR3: CASSLRSTGGDEQYF
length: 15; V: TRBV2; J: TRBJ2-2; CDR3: CASSEWERAVGELFF
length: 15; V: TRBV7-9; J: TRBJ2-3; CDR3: CASSPRASGTDTQYF
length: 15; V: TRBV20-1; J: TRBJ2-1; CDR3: CSARDPGSSYNEQFF
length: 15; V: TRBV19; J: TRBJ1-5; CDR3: CASSIEGLANQPQHF
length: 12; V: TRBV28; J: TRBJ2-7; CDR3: CASSLGVGEQYF
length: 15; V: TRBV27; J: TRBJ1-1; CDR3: CASSPGPRPNTEAFF
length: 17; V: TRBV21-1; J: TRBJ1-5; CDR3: CASSKGNGQGCNQPQHF
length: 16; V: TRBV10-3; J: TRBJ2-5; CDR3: CAISGRDRGRGETQYF
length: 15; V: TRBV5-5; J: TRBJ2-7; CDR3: CASSSSGRAGNEQYF
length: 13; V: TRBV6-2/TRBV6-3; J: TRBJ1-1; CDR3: CASSYRGYTEAFF
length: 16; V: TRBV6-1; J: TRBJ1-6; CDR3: CASSDQGRGRNSPLHF
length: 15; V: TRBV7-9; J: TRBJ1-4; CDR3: CASSAGDTFNEKLFF